Each of the 6 T cell receptor beta chains below was sequenced from the same sample in a study of tumor and adjacent non-tumor tissue in lung cancer. A modified ARM-PCR protocol with three rounds of nested PCR amplified TCRbeta. One entry per CDR3 protein, called by TCRdb with MiXCR from the multiplex PCR reads. The table has about 86,000 distinct CDR3 sequences, about 77% seen once. This sample's RNA came from whole unsorted tissue. The normal lung tissue was taken more than 3 cm from the tumor edge. Specimen: distant non-tumor lung tissue. The source is a woman between 45 and 65 years old with non-small cell lung cancer.

As regards this clonotype: A read error may be the cause here, since a much bigger clone is one base away. The rearrangement uses TRBV5-1 and TRBJ2-3; D gene ambiguous. CDR3 size: 13 residues. Germline lookup yields CDR1 SGHRS and CDR2 YFSETQ. The CDR3 protein is CANSLWGSDTQYF. The CDR3 bases are TGCGCCAACAGCTTGTGGGGATCAGATACGCAGTATTTT.

Only a few counts were recorded for this clonotype. A read error may produce the germline difference seen at one junction end. The chain has TRBV6-5 and TRBJ2-2; D possibly corresponds to TRBD2 (5 bases). Germline lookup yields CDR1 MNHEY and CDR2 SVGAGI. The CDR3 runs to 12 residues. The CDR3 DNA follows: TGTGCTAACAGTGCCCGTACCGGGGAACTGTTTTTT. Its protein is CANSARTGELFF.

The gene calls are TRBV6-5 and TRBJ1-5; D call uncertain. The CDR3 runs 18 residues. Germline V gene lookup returns CDR1 MNHEY and CDR2 SVGAGI. V lost 0 bases to trimming and J lost 0 bases, with 15 bases between them. DNA of the CDR3: TGTGCCAGCAGTTACTCGATGATAGGACTTCTTAGCAATCAGCCCCAGCATTTT. Translated: CASSYSMIGLLSNQPQHF.

As to this clonotype: This likely comes from a read error, as the CDR3 has no conserved phenylalanine or tryptophan at its end. The chain is built from TRBV12-3 or TRBV12-4 and TRBJ2-7, with 11 bases aligning to TRBD1. The CDR3 has 15 residues. The trim removed 7 bases at V and 0 bases at J, leaving 5 bases unmatched. The CDR3 region is CASTGQGASSYEQYS. As DNA, the CDR3 is TGTGCCAGCACAGGACAGGGGGCGTCCTCCTACGAGCAGTACTCC.

As for this clonotype: A single base separates this from a much larger clone, so it may be a read error. V and J are TRBV19 and TRBJ2-1; no reliable D call. Per germline, CDR1 LNHDA and CDR2 SQIVND (reference sequence). The CDR3 loop spans 11 amino acids. Trimming cost V 10 bases and J 8 bases, with 12 bases left between them. The DNA of the CDR3 is TGTGCCACCATTCGTGGCGATGAGCAGTTCTTC. Translating gives CATIRGDEQFF. Supplemented by reference TRBV19 and TRBJ2-1, the full variable domain reads DGGITQSPKYLFRKEGQNVTLSCEQNLNHDAMYWYRQDPGQGLRLIYYSQIVNDFQKGDIAEGYSVSREKKESFPLTVTSAQKNPTAFYLCATIRGDEQFFGPGTRLTVL.

Worth noting for this clonotype: At one of its ends the junction is not consistent with the germline gene, which may arise from a read error. The V and J genes are TRBV29-1 and TRBJ1-1; tentatively, D is TRBD1 (6 bases). Germline loops: CDR1 SQVTM, CDR2 ANQGSEA. The CDR3 length is 16 residues. The CDR3 reads CSVKGDPGQMNTEAFF. DNA of the CDR3: TGCAGCGTTAAAGGTGACCCGGGACAAATGAACACTGAGGCTTTCTTT.